This T cell receptor beta chain was sequenced during a study of regulatory T cells in long-lasting Graves disease. Time point here: newly diagnosed GD, antithyroid drugs for less than 3 months. PBMCs provided the RNA from which the TCR library was made. The CDR3 sequence is 14 residues long. The V segment lost 6 bases and the J segment 2 bases; nucleotides outside the gene matches: 5. Germline CDR1 reads MNHNS; CDR2 reads SASEGT. Libraries of TCR beta came from iRepertoire HTBI primers plus Arm-PCR of CDR3 regions. TCRdb independently ran MiXCR on the multiplex PCR reads; one entry per CDR3 protein. The sample lists about 440,000 distinct CDR3 sequences, roughly 15% seen once, with around 11% in the top ten. Study-wide results and caveats: Only a small sample size was used, which may have cut accuracy.

This clonotype showed up many times. Its antigen remains unidentified. The data were also submitted as part of a second study, on T cells in Graves' hyperthyroidism and ophthalmopathy. Per that study: Initially, a first-round RT-PCR of the TCR CDR3 employed the HTBI primer set. A median approximately 6.5 months before onset, the model predicted ophthalmopathy.

The V and J genes are TRBV6-1 and TRBJ2-7, with 9 bases identical to TRBD1. The TCR comes from a woman between 25 and 40 years old with Graves disease. The sample in question was peripheral blood mononuclear cells (PBMCs), obtained at new diagnosis, from a patient treated with antithyroid drugs. The CDR3 region is CASRPGQGPYEQYF. CDR3 in DNA: TGTGCCAGCAGGCCGGGACAGGGCCCCTACGAGCAGTACTTC.